The 6 T cell receptor beta chains presented below share a single source sample, sequenced in a study of cytomegalovirus exposure and HLA in healthy donors. The PCR employed 60 Vbeta primers together with 13 Jbeta primers. The assay was immunoSEQ multiplex PCR, and TCRdb's table has in-frame clones only and misses some. The sample includes approximately 150,000 clones, about three quarters of them seen just once. The sequenced sample consisted of PBMCs. The receptors originated from a woman aged 18-30 years in good health and CMV-seronegative.

A single count supports this clone. V usage is TRBV30 and J usage is TRBJ2-7, with 7 bases that match TRBD1. Losses at the gene ends were 2 bases for V and 1 base for J; bases not matched to a gene: 14. Germline loops: CDR1 GTSNPN, CDR2 SVGIG (reference sequence). CDR3 length equals 17 residues. The CDR3 nucleotides read TGTGCCTGGAGTTCAACAGGGGAGCCTCATTGGTCCTACGAGCAGTACTTC. Its protein product is CAWSSTGEPHWSYEQYF.

The genes are TRBV7-9 and TRBJ2-1; TRBD2 agrees at 10 bases. With V trimmed by 5 bases and J by 9 bases, 13 bases remained unmatched. Germline-derived CDR1 and CDR2 are SEHNR and FQNEAQ (reference sequence). CDR3 length: 16 residues. The CDR3 DNA is TGTGCCAGCAGCCCAAAGGTCAGCGGGGGGGCCCCTGAGCAGTTCTTC. Its translation is CASSPKVSGGAPEQFF.

The chain couples TRBV30 to TRBJ2-3; no firm D call. In germline, CDR1 is GTSNPN, CDR2 SVGIG (reference sequence). Trimming took off 2 bases at V and 5 bases at J, with 8 bases between the two ends. The CDR3 has 12 amino acids. CDR3 amino acids: CAWSPSGDTQYF. As DNA, the CDR3 is TGTGCCTGGAGTCCTTCAGGAGATACGCAGTATTTT.

V usage is TRBV27 and J usage is TRBJ1-1; D is possibly TRBD1 (6 bases). The germline CDR1 and CDR2 sequences are MNHEY and SMNVEV (reference sequence). The CDR3 has 13 amino acids. The germline V and J ends were trimmed by 6 bases and 8 bases, with 16 bases remaining between them. The CDR3 region has the DNA TGTGCCAGCAGCCACCTCGGGGGGGCAGAAGCTTTCTTT. Its protein product is CASSHLGGAEAFF.

The V and J genes are TRBV27 and TRBJ1-2; no clear D. CDR3 length equals 13 residues. The V and J ends lost 0 bases and 2 bases respectively, with 4 bases between them. Germline loops: CDR1 MNHEY, CDR2 SMNVEV (reference sequence). CDR3 in amino acids: CASSLSHNYGYTF. The CDR3 DNA reads TGTGCCAGCAGTTTATCACACAACTATGGCTACACCTTC.

The gene calls are TRBV5-1 and TRBJ1-1, with D possibly being TRBD1 (5 bases). There are 15 residues in the CDR3. The ends were cut back, 0 bases at V and 3 bases at J, with 12 bases in the middle. Germline lookup yields CDR1 SGHRS and CDR2 YFSETQ. CDR3 DNA: TGCGCCAGCAGCTTGGAGGGGTGGGTCGACACTGAAGCTTTCTTT. Its translation: CASSLEGWVDTEAFF.